The 22 T cell receptor beta chains below all came from one sample that was sequenced in a study of blood T cell repertoires in COVID-19. Measured with immunoSEQ multiplex PCR; TCRdb has only the in-frame clones, and not every one. The table has approximately 150,000 clones, approximately 86% seen once; the top ten hold around 3.5%. Sequenced sample: peripheral blood. Receptors originate from a man between 65 and 85 years old with acute or convalescent COVID-19.

This chain connects TRBV7-8 to TRBJ2-7; the match to TRBD2 covers 14 bases. This CDR3 is built from 17 residues. Germline CDR1 reads SGHVS; CDR2 reads FQNEAQ. The J segment lost 4 bases and the V segment lost 3 bases, leaving 8 bases of the junction unmatched. The chain's CDR3 is CASSLGGLAGDGYEQYF. In DNA, the CDR3 is TGTGCCAGCAGCTTGGGGGGACTAGCGGGAGATGGGTACGAGCAGTACTTC.

The V gene is TRBV6-4, the J gene TRBJ2-3; possible D gene TRBD2, 5 bases. This CDR3 is built from 15 residues. Germline CDR1 MRHNA, CDR2 SNTAGT. Trimming took 0 bases from V and 3 from J, leaving 10 bases between them. CDR3 nucleotide sequence: TGTGCCAGCAGTGACTCCAAGCGGTATACAGATACGCAGTATTTT. It codes for CASSDSKRYTDTQYF.

The chain has TRBV28 and TRBJ2-1; D possibly corresponds to TRBD2 (5 bases). Germline V gene data show CDR1 as MDHEN and CDR2 as SYDVKM. This CDR3 has 12 amino acids. With 1 base removed from V and 9 bases from J, the gap between germline ends came to 7 bases. The CDR3 region is CASSLLGAEQFF. CDR3 nucleotides: TGTGCCAGCAGTTTATTGGGAGCTGAGCAGTTCTTC.

The gene calls are TRBV19 and TRBJ1-1, with a tentative D call TRBD1 (5 bases). Germline V gene sequence: CDR1 LNHDA, CDR2 SQIVND (reference sequence). V was shortened by 6 bases and J by 7 bases, with 18 bases between the two germline ends. The CDR3 is made up of 14 amino acids. CDR3 DNA: TGTGCCAGTAGCTCCCTGGGGGGTTCCATTGAAGCTTTCTTT. Translated: CASSSLGGSIEAFF.

The CDR3 sequence: CASSLWTGAGYTF. CDR3 bases: TGTGCCAGCAGTTTATGGACAGGGGCGGGCTACACCTTC. The chain links TRBV28 to TRBJ1-2; 8 bases are a match to TRBD1. V trimming: 0 bases; J trimming: 8 bases; junction bases outside the gene matches: 2. Germline V CDR1 and CDR2: MDHEN, SYDVKM. The CDR3 totals 13 residues.

J is TRBJ1-5 and V is TRBV28, with D possibly matching TRBD1 (5 bases). CDR1 MDHEN and CDR2 SYDVKM come from the germline V gene. The CDR3 loop spans 14 amino acids. Trimming stripped 8 bases from V and 6 bases from J, with 17 bases between. As DNA, the CDR3 is TGTGCCAGCGGGACTCCTGTCAGTGGTCAGCCCCAGCATTTT. This sequence encodes CASGTPVSGQPQHF.

The chain joins TRBV28 to TRBJ2-3; 7 bases are a match to TRBD2. Germline V CDR1 and CDR2: MDHEN, SYDVKM. J gave up 0 bases and V 4 bases, and 7 bases lay outside the gene matches. The CDR3 totals 16 residues. The DNA for the CDR3 is TGTGCCAGCAGTTCCAGACTAGCAGATAGCACAGATACGCAGTATTTT. Amino acid sequence: CASSSRLADSTDTQYF. Based on the CDR3 plus reference TRBV28 and TRBJ2-3, the full variable domain is DVKVTQSSRYLVKRTGEKVFLECVQDMDHENMFWYRQDPGLGLRLIYFSYDVKMKEKGDIPEGYSVSREKKERFSLILESASTNQTSMYLCASSSRLADSTDTQYFGPGTRLTVL.

The chain links TRBV12-3 or TRBV12-4 to TRBJ1-2; D is possibly TRBD1 (5 bases). This CDR3 has 11 amino acids. Trimming took 4 bases from V and 5 from J, leaving 5 bases between them. The CDR3 DNA follows: TGTGCCAGCAGTTCAGGGTATGGCTACACCTTC. This translates into CASSSGYGYTF.

The V gene is TRBV3-1 (or the pseudogene TRBV3-2), the J gene TRBJ2-7; 8 bases fit TRBD2. Trimming removed 3 bases from V and 3 bases from J; junction bases left unmatched: 4. Germline CDR1 LGHDT, CDR2 YNNKEL (reference sequence). This CDR3 is 14 amino acids long. The CDR3 DNA sequence: TGTGCCAGCAGCCAGGGACTAGGACTCTACGAGCAGTACTTC. Its translation is CASSQGLGLYEQYF.

The chain employs TRBV18 and TRBJ1-1; 9 bases map to TRBD1. V lost 3 bases, J lost 3 bases, and 5 bases stayed unmatched. The CDR3 has 15 residues. Germline V gene sequence: CDR1 KGHSH, CDR2 LQKENI. The DNA for the CDR3 is TGTGCCAGCTCACCGCTACAGGGGGCGGACACTGAAGCTTTCTTT. Translated, it gives CASSPLQGADTEAFF.

This clone was seen a single time. V and J are TRBV2 and TRBJ1-5, with TRBD1 as a possible D gene (5 bases). This CDR3 has 15 amino acids. The V gene's germline CDR1 is SNHLY and CDR2 FYNNEI. The V and J ends lost 4 bases and 4 bases respectively, with 14 bases between them. For the CDR3, the DNA is TGTGCCAGCAGTGGTGTAACAGGTAATAATCAGCCCCAGCATTTT. The encoded protein is CASSGVTGNNQPQHF.

The chain has TRBV5-1 and TRBJ2-3; TRBD2 aligns across 11 bases. This CDR3 is built from 16 residues. CDR1 is SGHRS, CDR2 YFSETQ, per germline. The trim removed 0 bases at V and 1 base at J, leaving 1 base unmatched. The chain's CDR3 is CASSLELAGGTDTQYF. The CDR3 DNA sequence: TGCGCCAGCAGCTTGGAACTAGCGGGAGGCACAGATACGCAGTATTTT. Complete variable domain (other parts from reference TRBV5-1 and TRBJ2-3): KAGVTQTPRYLIKTRGQQVTLSCSPISGHRSVSWYQQTPGQGLQFLFEYFSETQRNKGNFPGRFSGRQFSNSRSEMNVSTLELGDSALYLCASSLELAGGTDTQYFGPGTRLTVL.

The rearrangement uses TRBV5-6 and TRBJ2-5; D gene unclear. This CDR3 contains 12 residues. Trimming cost V 4 bases and J 6 bases, with 10 bases left between them. CDR1 and CDR2 from the germline V gene are SGHDT and YYEEEE. The CDR3 loop reads CASSVAAQTQYF. In nucleotides, the CDR3 is TGTGCCAGCAGCGTGGCAGCGCAGACCCAGTACTTC.

This chain joins TRBV10-2 and TRBJ1-1; 9 bases line up with TRBD1. Germline loops: CDR1 WSHSY, CDR2 SAAADI. This CDR3 contains 13 residues. Trimming cost V 6 bases and J 8 bases; bases outside gene matches: 7. In nucleotides, the CDR3 is TGCGCCAGCAGCCGGGACAGGGAAGGCGAAGCTTTCTTT. This gives the protein CASSRDREGEAFF.

The J gene is TRBJ1-5, the V gene TRBV5-1; 10 bases align to TRBD1. In germline, CDR1 is SGHRS, CDR2 YFSETQ. Trimming at V came to 4 bases and at J to 3 bases, leaving 4 bases not matched to a gene. This CDR3 has 15 residues. The CDR3 DNA reads as TGCGCCAGCAGCCCGGGACAGGGGATCAATCAGCCCCAGCATTTT. This codes for CASSPGQGINQPQHF.

The chain joins TRBV27 to TRBJ1-5; 8 positions match TRBD1. Germline V gene sequence: CDR1 MNHEY, CDR2 SMNVEV (reference sequence). J was trimmed by 5 bases and V by 4 bases; bases with no gene match: 1. This CDR3 has 13 amino acids. The CDR3 is CASSSGGYQPQHF. The CDR3 bases are TGTGCCAGCAGTTCAGGGGGCTATCAGCCCCAGCATTTT.

DNA of the CDR3: TGTGCCAGCAGCACCGACAGACTTAATCAGCCCCAGCATTTT. Translated, it gives CASSTDRLNQPQHF. The chain links TRBV28 to TRBJ1-5; maybe TRBD1 (5 bases). V lost 6 bases and J lost 4, with 13 bases in between. The CDR3 consists of 14 residues. CDR1 and CDR2 (germline): MDHEN, SYDVKM.

The V and J genes are TRBV4-3 and TRBJ2-2; no firm D call. This CDR3 comprises 13 residues. Trimming cost V 1 base and J 5 bases, with 5 bases left between them. Germline lookup yields CDR1 LGHNA and CDR2 YSLEER. This CDR3 is CASSQARTGELFF. CDR3 bases: TGCGCCAGCAGCCAAGCCAGGACCGGGGAGCTGTTTTTT.

The rearrangement joins TRBV7-2 to TRBJ2-3, with 9 nucleotides matching TRBD2. The CDR3 is 15 residues long. CDR1 and CDR2 from the germline V gene are SGHTA and FQGNSA. V shed 4 bases, J shed 1 base, and the junction held 3 bases outside the gene matches. CDR3 bases: TGTGCCAGCAGCTCCATAGCGGGGGGCACAGATACGCAGTATTTT. Translated: CASSSIAGGTDTQYF.

This chain uses TRBV6-4 with TRBJ2-1; TRBD2 aligns across 10 bases. Germline assignment: CDR1 MRHNA and CDR2 SNTAGT. V dropped 4 bases and J dropped 9; count of bases not matched to a gene: 15. The CDR3 consists of 17 residues. CDR3 residues: CASSVQGGLAGVGEQFF. The CDR3 region has the DNA TGTGCCAGCAGTGTTCAGGGGGGTCTAGCGGGAGTCGGTGAGCAGTTCTTC.

The genes are TRBV9 and TRBJ1-1; maybe TRBD1 (6 bases). The CDR3 runs 15 residues. Germline V CDR1 and CDR2: SGDLS, YYNGEE. The V end was cut by 4 bases, the J end by 1 base, with 14 bases between. CDR3 DNA sequence: TGTGCCAGCAGCCCACACCCGGGACAGAACACTGAAGCTTTCTTT. Residues: CASSPHPGQNTEAFF.

This clone turned up a few times. The chain joins TRBV5-1 to TRBJ2-2, with TRBD1 as a possible D gene (6 bases). The V and J ends lost 1 base and 1 base respectively, with 11 bases between them. CDR3 size: 16 residues. Per germline, CDR1 SGHRS and CDR2 YFSETQ. DNA of the CDR3: TGCGCCAGCAGCTTGAGGGGGAGTGGGAACACCGGGGAGCTGTTTTTT. The encoded protein is CASSLRGSGNTGELFF. The full variable domain, completed using reference TRBV5-1 and TRBJ2-2, is KAGVTQTPRYLIKTRGQQVTLSCSPISGHRSVSWYQQTPGQGLQFLFEYFSETQRNKGNFPGRFSGRQFSNSRSEMNVSTLELGDSALYLCASSLRGSGNTGELFFGEGSRLTVL.